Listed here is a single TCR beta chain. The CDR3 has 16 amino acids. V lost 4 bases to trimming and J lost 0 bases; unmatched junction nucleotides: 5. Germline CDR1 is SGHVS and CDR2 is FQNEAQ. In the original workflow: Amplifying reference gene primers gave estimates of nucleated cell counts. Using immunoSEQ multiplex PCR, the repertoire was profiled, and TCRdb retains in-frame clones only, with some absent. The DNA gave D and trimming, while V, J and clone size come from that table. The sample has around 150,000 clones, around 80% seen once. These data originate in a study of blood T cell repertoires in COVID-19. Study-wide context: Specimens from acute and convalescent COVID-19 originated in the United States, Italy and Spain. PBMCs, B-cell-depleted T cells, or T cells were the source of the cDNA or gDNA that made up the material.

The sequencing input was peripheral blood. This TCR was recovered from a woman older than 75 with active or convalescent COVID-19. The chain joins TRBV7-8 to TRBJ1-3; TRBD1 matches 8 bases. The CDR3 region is CASSSTGGFSGNTIYF. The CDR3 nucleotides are TGTGCCAGCAGCTCTACAGGGGGGTTCTCTGGAAACACCATATATTTT.